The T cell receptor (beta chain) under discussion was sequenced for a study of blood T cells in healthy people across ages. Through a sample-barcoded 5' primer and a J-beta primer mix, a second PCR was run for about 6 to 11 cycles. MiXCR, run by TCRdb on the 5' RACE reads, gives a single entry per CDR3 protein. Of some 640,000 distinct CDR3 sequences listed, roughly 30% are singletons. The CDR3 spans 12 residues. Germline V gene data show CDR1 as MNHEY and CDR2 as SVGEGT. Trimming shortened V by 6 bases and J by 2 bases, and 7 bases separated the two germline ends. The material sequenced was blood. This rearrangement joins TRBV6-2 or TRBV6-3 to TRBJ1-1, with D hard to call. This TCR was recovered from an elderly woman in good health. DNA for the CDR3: TGTGCCAGCAGCACAGTTAACACTGAAGCTTTCTTT. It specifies CASSTVNTEAFF.